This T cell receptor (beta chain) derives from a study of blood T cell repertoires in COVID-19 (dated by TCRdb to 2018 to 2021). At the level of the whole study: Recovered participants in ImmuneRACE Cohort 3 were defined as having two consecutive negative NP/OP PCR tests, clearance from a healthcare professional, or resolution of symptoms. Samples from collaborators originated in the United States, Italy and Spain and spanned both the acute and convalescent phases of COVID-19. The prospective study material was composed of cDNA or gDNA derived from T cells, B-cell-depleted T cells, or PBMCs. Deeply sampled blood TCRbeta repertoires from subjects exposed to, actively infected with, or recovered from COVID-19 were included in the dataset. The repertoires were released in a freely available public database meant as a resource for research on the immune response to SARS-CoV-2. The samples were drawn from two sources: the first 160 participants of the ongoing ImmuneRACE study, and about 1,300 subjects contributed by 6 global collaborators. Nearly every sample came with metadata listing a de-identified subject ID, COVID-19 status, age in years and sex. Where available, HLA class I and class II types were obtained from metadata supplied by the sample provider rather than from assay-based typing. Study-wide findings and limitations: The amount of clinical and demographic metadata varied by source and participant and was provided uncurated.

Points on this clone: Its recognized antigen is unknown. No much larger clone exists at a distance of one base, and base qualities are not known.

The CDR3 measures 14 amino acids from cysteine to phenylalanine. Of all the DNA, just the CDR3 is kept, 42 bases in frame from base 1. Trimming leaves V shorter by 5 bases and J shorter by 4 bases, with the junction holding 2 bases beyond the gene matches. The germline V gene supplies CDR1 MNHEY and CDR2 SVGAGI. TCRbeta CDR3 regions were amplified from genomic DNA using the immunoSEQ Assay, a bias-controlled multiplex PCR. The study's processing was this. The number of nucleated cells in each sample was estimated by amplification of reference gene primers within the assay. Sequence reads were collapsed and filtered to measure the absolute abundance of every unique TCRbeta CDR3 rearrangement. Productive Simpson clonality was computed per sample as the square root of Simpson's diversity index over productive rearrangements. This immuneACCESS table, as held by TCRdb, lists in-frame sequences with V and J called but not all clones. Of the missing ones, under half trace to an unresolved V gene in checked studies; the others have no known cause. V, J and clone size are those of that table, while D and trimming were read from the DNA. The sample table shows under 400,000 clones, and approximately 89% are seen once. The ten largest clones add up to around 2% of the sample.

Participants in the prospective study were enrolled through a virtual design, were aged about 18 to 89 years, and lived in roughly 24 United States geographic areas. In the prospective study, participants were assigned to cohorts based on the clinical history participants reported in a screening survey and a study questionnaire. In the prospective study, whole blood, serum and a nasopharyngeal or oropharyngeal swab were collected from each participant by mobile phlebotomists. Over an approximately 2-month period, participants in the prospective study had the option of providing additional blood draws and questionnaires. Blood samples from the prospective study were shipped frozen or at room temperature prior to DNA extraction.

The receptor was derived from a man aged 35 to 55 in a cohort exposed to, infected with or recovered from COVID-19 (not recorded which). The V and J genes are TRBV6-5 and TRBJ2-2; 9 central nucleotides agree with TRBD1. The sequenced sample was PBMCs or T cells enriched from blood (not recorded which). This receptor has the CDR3 CASSRDRATGELFF. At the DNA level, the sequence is TGTGCCAGCAGTCGGGACAGGGCCACCGGGGAGCTGTTTTTT.